This paragraph reports one TCR beta chain. Its cognate antigen has yet to be identified. No quality values exist for individual bases; no much larger clone is one base distant. This sample was taken from a study of CD4+ T cells in melanoma (dated by TCRdb to about 2022). About the full investigation: Neoantigen-specific CD4+ T cells in human melanoma were what the study investigated. The study at large found these results: The report described a correlation between neoantigen-specific CD4+ T cells and the function of CD8+ T cells, macrophages and B cells. Neoantigen-specific CD4+ T cells in melanoma were reported to have a range of differentiation states.

The CDR3 numbers 16 residues from cysteine through phenylalanine. Only the CDR3 DNA is retained, 48 bases long and in frame from the first base. Unmatched junction bases come to 6, with V trimmed by 4 bases and J by 2 bases. CDR1 and CDR2 are read off the germline V gene as SGHRS and YFSETQ. Library preparation used the immunoSEQ multiplex PCR assay. TCRdb stores this immuneACCESS table with in-frame sequences only. Part of the clones is absent; in the studies checked, under half of the shortfall reflects unresolved V genes, and no reason is known for the rest. A total of some 120,000 clones appear in this sample, approximately 92% of them only once. Jointly, the top ten make up about 3.5% of the sample. The donors were people with melanoma.

This clonotype was obtained from a human donor with melanoma. The sequence links TRBV5-1 to TRBJ2-3; a stretch of 11 junction bases matches TRBD1. The sequencing sample was made of peripheral blood. DNA sequence: TGCGCCAGCAGCACGGGACAGGGGGGACCCACAGATACGCAGTATTTT. It specifies CASSTGQGGPTDTQYF.